Below, 9 T cell receptor beta chains from the same sample are listed, as sequenced in a study of PD-L1 blockade in urothelial cancer (dated by TCRdb to the late 2010s). The library was generated by the immunoSEQ multiplex PCR assay. The table comes from immuneACCESS by way of TCRdb, which keeps in-frame sequences with V and J called. Part of the clones is missing from these tables; in studies checked, under half for an unresolved V gene and the rest for unknown reasons. Here the sample has around 79,000 clones; over 80% occur a single time. The top ten constitute 5.5% to 7.5% of the sample. The time point label for this specimen denotes: pretreatment peripheral blood. Source: PBMCs, taken around atezolizumab (anti-PD-L1) treatment. The receptors stem from a man aged 40-55 years with urothelial cancer.

The rearrangement links TRBV5-1 to TRBJ1-1; perhaps TRBD1 as D (6 bases). CDR1 and CDR2 from the germline V gene are SGHRS and YFSETQ. V was clipped by 1 base and J by 7 bases, with 20 bases between them. The CDR3 runs 16 residues. CDR3 sequence (DNA): TGCGCCAGCAGCTTGAGACGAACCGGACAGATTGATGAAGCTTTCTTT. Translation: CASSLRRTGQIDEAFF.

This chain uses TRBV28 with TRBJ2-1; D may be TRBD1 (5 bases). CDR3 size: 11 residues. From germline, CDR1 is MDHEN and CDR2 SYDVKM. The V gene lost 7 bases and the J gene lost 5 bases, with 6 bases spanning the gap. The CDR3 loop reads CASKGDNEQFF. In DNA form, the CDR3 reads TGTGCCAGCAAAGGGGACAATGAGCAGTTCTTC.

This chain links TRBV5-4 with TRBJ1-1; D is possibly TRBD1 (6 bases). With 4 bases removed from V and 1 base from J, the gap between germline ends came to 17 bases. Germline V CDR1 and CDR2: SGHNT, YYREEE (reference sequence). CDR3 length: 16 amino acids. The chain's CDR3 is CASSDRDTKANTEAFF. The DNA for the CDR3 is TGTGCCAGCAGCGACCGGGACACCAAAGCGAACACTGAAGCTTTCTTT.

This clone has only one observation. The chain's CDR3 is CASSGGGLADSYEQYF. For the CDR3, the DNA is TGCGCCAGCAGCGGGGGGGGGCTAGCGGACTCCTACGAGCAGTACTTC. The chain has TRBV5-1 and TRBJ2-7, with D perhaps matching TRBD2 (7 bases). The germline V gene has CDR1 SGHRS and CDR2 YFSETQ. The CDR3 runs 16 residues. The V end was cut by 4 bases, the J end by 0 bases, with 17 bases between.

This chain links TRBV2 with TRBJ2-3, with D perhaps TRBD2 (6 bases). CDR3 length: 15 residues. Trimming pared 6 bases from V and 0 bases from J, leaving 13 bases between. CDR1 and CDR2 from the germline V gene are SNHLY and FYNNEI. This CDR3 reads CASSRKSGSTDTQYF. CDR3 nucleotide sequence: TGTGCCAGCAGCCGCAAAAGCGGGAGCACAGATACGCAGTATTTT.

This chain connects TRBV28 to TRBJ2-5; 8 positions match TRBD1. The CDR3 spans 16 residues. Germline CDR1 MDHEN, CDR2 SYDVKM. V dropped 0 bases and J dropped 5; count of bases not matched to a gene: 8. The chain's CDR3 is CASSLWSSGGEETQYF. The CDR3 region has the DNA TGTGCCAGCAGTTTATGGTCGTCAGGGGGCGAGGAGACCCAGTACTTC. Drawing the rest from reference TRBV28 and TRBJ2-5, the complete variable domain is DVKVTQSSRYLVKRTGEKVFLECVQDMDHENMFWYRQDPGLGLRLIYFSYDVKMKEKGDIPEGYSVSREKKERFSLILESASTNQTSMYLCASSLWSSGGEETQYFGPGTRLLVL.

This chain connects TRBV14 to TRBJ1-3; 8 bases fit TRBD1. Per germline, CDR1 SGHDN and CDR2 FVKESK. This CDR3 is built from 16 residues. The V segment lost 5 bases and the J segment 2 bases; nucleotides outside the gene matches: 8. The CDR3 coding sequence is TGTGCCAGCAGCTCTTCTTGGACAGGGCCTGGAAACACCATATATTTT. This translates into CASSSSWTGPGNTIYF.

The chain couples TRBV4-1 to TRBJ1-2; tentatively, D is TRBD1 (5 bases). The CDR3 runs to 16 residues. With 6 bases removed from V and 8 bases from J, the gap between germline ends came to 25 bases. Germline CDR1 is MGHRA and CDR2 is YSYEKL. CDR3 nucleotide sequence: TGCGCCAGCAGGGGCACAGGAGTTGGAGGGACTAGCGGCTACACCTTC. This sequence encodes CASRGTGVGGTSGYTF.

This clone was counted between two and nine times. J is TRBJ1-1 and V is TRBV29-1; D may be TRBD1 (6 bases). Germline loops: CDR1 SQVTM, CDR2 ANQGSEA. The CDR3 is made up of 13 amino acids. V was pared by 6 bases and J by 4 bases, with 15 bases between. CDR3 DNA: TGCAGCGTCATAGACAGGTCGGGCACTGAAGCTTTCTTT. It specifies CSVIDRSGTEAFF.